What follows is one T cell receptor beta chain and its context. The sample comes from a study of cytomegalovirus exposure and HLA in healthy donors. In the PCR, 60 Vbeta and 13 Jbeta primers were used. Using immunoSEQ multiplex PCR, the repertoire was profiled, and TCRdb retains in-frame clones only, with some absent. The sample comprises more than 85,000 clones, roughly two thirds of which are singletons, and 1.2% rests with the top ten. This CDR3 contains 15 residues. V gave up 3 bases and J gave up 7 bases; unmatched junction bases: 2. Looked up from germline, CDR1 is SGDLS and CDR2 is YYNGEE. What was sequenced was PBMCs. V and J are TRBV9 and TRBJ2-1; 15 bases map to TRBD2. This receptor was obtained from a female donor in good health and CMV-seronegative. The CDR3: CASSAGLAGGNEQFF. The CDR3 DNA reads as TGTGCCAGCAGCGCCGGACTAGCGGGGGGGAATGAGCAGTTCTTC.